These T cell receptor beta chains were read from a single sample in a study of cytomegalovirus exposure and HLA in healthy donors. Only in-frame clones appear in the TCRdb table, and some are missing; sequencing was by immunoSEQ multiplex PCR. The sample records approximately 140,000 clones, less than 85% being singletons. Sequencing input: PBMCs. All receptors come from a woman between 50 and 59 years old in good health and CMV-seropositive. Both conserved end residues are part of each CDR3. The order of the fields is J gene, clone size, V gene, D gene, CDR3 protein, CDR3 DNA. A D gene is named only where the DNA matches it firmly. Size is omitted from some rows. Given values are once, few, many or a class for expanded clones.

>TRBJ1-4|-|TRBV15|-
CASRRGATNEKLFF
TGTGCCTCAAGACGGGGAGCAACTAATGAAAAACTGTTTTTT
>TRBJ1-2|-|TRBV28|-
CASSPPGQFPYTF
TGTGCCAGCAGTCCCCCCGGACAGTTCCCCTACACCTTC
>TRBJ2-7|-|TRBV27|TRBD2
CASSLIAGSSYEQYF
TGTGCCAGCAGTTTGATAGCGGGGAGCTCCTACGAGCAGTACTTC
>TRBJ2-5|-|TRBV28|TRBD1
CASSLGQGQETQYF
TGTGCCAGCAGCCTAGGACAGGGCCAAGAGACCCAGTACTTC
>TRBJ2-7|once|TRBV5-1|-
CASSLNTGISGEQYF
TGCGCCAGCAGCTTGAACACAGGGATCTCTGGCGAGCAGTACTTC
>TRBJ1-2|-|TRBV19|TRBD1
CASSQRQGNSGYTF
TGTGCCAGTAGTCAAAGACAGGGGAATAGCGGCTACACCTTC
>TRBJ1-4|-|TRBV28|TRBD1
CASSLWQGASERGKLFF
TGTGCCAGCAGTTTGTGGCAGGGGGCTTCTGAACGGGGAAAACTGTTTTTT
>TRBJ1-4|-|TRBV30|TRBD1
CAWSGTGWSTNEKLFF
TGTGCCTGGTCCGGGACAGGGTGGTCAACTAATGAAAAACTGTTTTTT
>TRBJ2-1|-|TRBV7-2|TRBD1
CASSLAGQGAEQFF
TGTGCCAGCAGCTTAGCGGGACAGGGCGCTGAGCAGTTCTTC
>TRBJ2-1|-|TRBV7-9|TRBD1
CASSLVGWQGAGEQFF
TGTGCCAGCAGCTTAGTGGGTTGGCAGGGGGCTGGTGAGCAGTTCTTC
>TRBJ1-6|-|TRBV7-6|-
CASNQADSSPLHF
TGTGCCAGCAACCAGGCGGACAGTTCACCCCTCCACTTT
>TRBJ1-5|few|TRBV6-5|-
CASGEREGNQPQHF
TGTGCCAGCGGGGAGAGGGAGGGCAATCAGCCCCAGCATTTT
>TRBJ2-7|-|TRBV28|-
CATIGQLSYEQYF
TGTGCGACAATAGGACAGCTCTCCTACGAGCAGTACTTC
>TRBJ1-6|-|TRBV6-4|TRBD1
CASSEGQWVSPLHF
TGTGCCAGCAGTGAGGGACAGTGGGTTTCACCCCTCCACTTT
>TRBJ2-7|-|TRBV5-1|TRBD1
CASSQGTGAAYEQYF
TGCGCCAGCAGCCAGGGGACAGGGGCCGCCTACGAGCAGTACTTC
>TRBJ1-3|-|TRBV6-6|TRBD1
CASSPTGYTGNTIYF
TGTGCCAGCAGTCCGACAGGGTACACTGGAAACACCATATATTTT
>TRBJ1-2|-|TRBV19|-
CASSGLGENNYGYTF
TGTGCCAGTTCGGGTCTTGGTGAGAACAACTATGGCTACACCTTC
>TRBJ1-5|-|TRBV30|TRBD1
CAWSIRTGAGQPQHF
TGTGCCTGGAGTATTAGGACAGGGGCAGGTCAGCCCCAGCATTTT
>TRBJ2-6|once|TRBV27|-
CASSLSESSGANVLTF
TGTGCCAGCAGTTTATCGGAGAGCTCTGGGGCCAACGTCCTGACTTTC
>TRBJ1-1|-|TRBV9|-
CASSVDQVVGGVTEAFF
TGTGCCAGCAGCGTAGATCAGGTGGTCGGAGGGGTCACTGAAGCTTTCTTT
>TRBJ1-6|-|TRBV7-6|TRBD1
CASSPRTGQEGSPLHF
TGTGCCAGCAGCCCCCGGACAGGGCAAGAGGGGTCACCCCTCCACTTT
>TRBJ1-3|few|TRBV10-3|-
CAISDRRAGNTIYF
TGTGCCATCAGTGACCGCAGGGCGGGAAACACCATATATTTT
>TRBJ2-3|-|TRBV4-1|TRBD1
CASSPGNRGRSDTQYF
TGCGCCAGCAGCCCGGGGAACAGGGGGCGATCCGATACGCAGTATTTT
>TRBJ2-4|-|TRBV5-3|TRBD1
CARSSTGTGTGDIQYF
TGTGCCAGAAGCTCTACCGGGACAGGAACGGGAGACATTCAGTACTTC
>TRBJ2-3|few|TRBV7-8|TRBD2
CASSLAWRGGEADTQYF
TGTGCCAGCAGCTTAGCTTGGCGGGGGGGCGAAGCAGATACGCAGTATTTT
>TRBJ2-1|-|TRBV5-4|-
CASSLESSSYNEQFF
TGTGCCAGCAGCTTGGAATCGAGCTCCTACAATGAGCAGTTCTTC
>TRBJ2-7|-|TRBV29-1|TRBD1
CSVLPGQGSYEQYF
TGCAGCGTCTTGCCGGGACAGGGGTCCTACGAGCAGTACTTC
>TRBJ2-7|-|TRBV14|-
CASSQDTVYSYEQYF
TGTGCCAGCAGCCAAGATACAGTTTATTCCTACGAGCAGTACTTC
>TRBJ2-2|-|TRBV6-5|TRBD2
CASSPGGGELFF
TGTGCCAGCAGCCCGGGGGGAGGGGAGCTGTTTTTT
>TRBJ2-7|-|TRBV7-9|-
CASSYDRTVGGEQYF
TGTGCCAGCAGTTATGATCGGACGGTGGGGGGCGAGCAGTACTTC
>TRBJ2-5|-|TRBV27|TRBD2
CASSLFGGGGETQYF
TGTGCCAGCAGTTTATTCGGCGGGGGAGGGGAGACCCAGTACTTC
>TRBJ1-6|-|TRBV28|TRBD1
CASSPRDSLNSPLHF
TGTGCCAGCAGTCCCCGGGACAGTCTTAATTCACCCCTCCACTTT
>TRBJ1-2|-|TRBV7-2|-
CASSPDSYYGGYTF
TGTGCCAGCAGCCCCGATAGTTACTATGGAGGCTACACCTTC
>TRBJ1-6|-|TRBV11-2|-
CASSSPAGYNSPLHF
TGTGCCAGCAGCAGCCCTGCGGGGTATAATTCACCCCTCCACTTT
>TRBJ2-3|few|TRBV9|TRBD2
CASSVGKLAVTDTQYF
TGTGCCAGCAGCGTAGGAAAACTAGCGGTCACAGATACGCAGTATTTT
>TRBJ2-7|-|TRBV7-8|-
CASSLNRDSFYEQYF
TGTGCCAGCAGCTTGAACCGGGACTCTTTCTACGAGCAGTACTTC
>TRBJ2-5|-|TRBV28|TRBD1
CASTGTGGAKTQYF
TGTGCCAGCACCGGGACAGGGGGCGCAAAGACCCAGTACTTC
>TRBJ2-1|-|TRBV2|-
CASSPPGGRGSEQFF
TGTGCCAGCAGTCCGCCAGGCGGGCGAGGAAGTGAGCAGTTCTTC
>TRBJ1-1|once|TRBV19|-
CASSSRINTEAFF
TGTGCCAGTAGTAGCAGGATTAACACTGAAGCTTTCTTT
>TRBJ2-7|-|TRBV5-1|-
CASSLAGLDSYEQYF
TGCGCCAGCAGCTTGGCCGGACTGGACTCCTACGAGCAGTACTTC
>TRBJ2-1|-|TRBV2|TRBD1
CASSRTGLIYNEQFF
TGTGCCAGCAGTAGGACAGGTCTTATTTACAATGAGCAGTTCTTC
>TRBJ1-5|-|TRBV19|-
CASSIGGLSNQPQHF
TGTGCCAGTAGTATAGGGGGCTTGAGCAATCAGCCCCAGCATTTT
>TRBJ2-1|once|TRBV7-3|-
CASSLRFDNEQFF
TGTGCCAGCAGCCTGCGATTTGACAATGAGCAGTTCTTC
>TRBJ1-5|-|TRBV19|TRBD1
CASSLNPRGPGNQPQHF
TGTGCCAGTAGCCTGAATCCCAGGGGGCCGGGTAATCAGCCCCAGCATTTT
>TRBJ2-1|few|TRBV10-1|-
CASSDYRSPYNEQFF
TGCGCCAGCAGCGATTACAGGTCCCCCTACAATGAGCAGTTCTTC
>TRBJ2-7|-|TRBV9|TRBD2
CASSVDGGRYEQYF
TGTGCCAGCAGCGTAGACGGGGGGAGATACGAGCAGTACTTC
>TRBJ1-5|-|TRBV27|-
CASSSGNQPQHF
TGTGCCAGCAGTTCAGGCAATCAGCCCCAGCATTTT
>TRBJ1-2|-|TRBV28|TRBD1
CASCSGQDIKGYTF
TGTGCCAGCTGTTCGGGACAGGATATTAAAGGCTACACCTTC
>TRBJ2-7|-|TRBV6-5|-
CASSSDEWARYEQYF
TGTGCCAGCAGTTCTGACGAGTGGGCCCGCTACGAGCAGTACTTC
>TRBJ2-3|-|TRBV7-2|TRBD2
CASSPGGRMTDTQYF
TGTGCCAGCAGCCCGGGGGGGAGGATGACAGATACGCAGTATTTT
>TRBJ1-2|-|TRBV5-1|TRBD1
CASSLPGQGAMGGYTF
TGCGCCAGCAGCCTTCCGGGACAGGGGGCAATGGGTGGCTACACCTTC
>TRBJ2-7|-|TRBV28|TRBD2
CASSLELAGGNEQYF
TGTGCCAGCAGTTTGGAACTGGCGGGGGGCAACGAGCAGTACTTC
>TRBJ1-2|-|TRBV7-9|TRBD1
CASSLEGQGYSGYTF
TGTGCCAGCAGCTTAGAGGGACAGGGGTACTCTGGCTACACCTTC